The rows below give T cell receptor beta chains drawn from one sample of a study of T-cell memory formation after mild COVID-19. TCRdb passed the 5' RACE reads through MiXCR, listing each CDR3 protein once. The sample records 200,000 or so distinct CDR3 sequences, around 19% being singletons. Sequenced input: PBMCs or a T cell subset sorted from them (not recorded which). These receptors all stem from an adult woman who had mild COVID-19 (a few samples of this study predate the infection). Cell type and time point are not known. The CDR3 runs from the conserved cysteine through the conserved F or W. A D gene is named only where the DNA matches it firmly. Clone size is shown for a subset of rows, as once, few, many or a class of expanded clone.

d_call,v_call,clone_size,j_call,cdr3_nt,cdr3_aa
-,TRBV4-2,few,TRBJ2-7,TGTGCCAGCAGCCAAGATCGGAGGGAGGAGCAGTACTTC,CASSQDRREEQYF
-,TRBV12-3/TRBV12-4,many,TRBJ1-1,TGTGCCAGCAGGCCAGAGCTGAACACTGAAGCTTTCTTT,CASRPELNTEAFF
-,TRBV6-1,-,TRBJ2-7,TGTGCCAGCACAGTGCGGACGTTAGGTTACGAGCAGTACTTC,CASTVRTLGYEQYF
-,TRBV20-1,few,TRBJ2-3,TGCAGTGCTGACTCCCGCACAGATACGCAGTATTTT,CSADSRTDTQYF
-,TRBV4-3,few,TRBJ1-6,TGCGCCAGCAGCCAGGAGCCTCCGGGACTGACTAATTCACCCCTCCACTTT,CASSQEPPGLTNSPLHF
-,TRBV6-5,few,TRBJ1-1,TGTGCCAGCAGACCTGGGGGCAGGAACACTGAAGCTTTCTTT,CASRPGGRNTEAFF
TRBD1,TRBV20-1,-,TRBJ1-2,TGCAGTGCTAGACGGGACAGGGGAAGCGGCTACACCTTC,CSARRDRGSGYTF
TRBD2,TRBV5-1,-,TRBJ2-5,TGCGCCAGCAGCCGGACTAGCGGGGGGCAAGAGACCCAGTACTTC,CASSRTSGGQETQYF
TRBD1,TRBV29-1,few,TRBJ1-1,TGCAGCGTTGAAGATACAGGGGGTACCACTGAAGCTTTCTTT,CSVEDTGGTTEAFF
-,TRBV6-2/TRBV6-3,few,TRBJ2-5,TGTGCCAGCAGTTACTCCCGGGAGACCCAGTACTTC,CASSYSRETQYF
-,TRBV11-2,-,TRBJ1-3,TGTGCCAGCAGCTCGACGACAGGAACTGGAAACACCATATATTTT,CASSSTTGTGNTIYF
-,TRBV18,few,TRBJ1-4,TGTGCCAGCTCACCTAGCAGTGCAACTAATGAAAAACTGTTTTTT,CASSPSSATNEKLFF
TRBD1,TRBV20-1,-,TRBJ1-4,TGCAGTGCTAGGAGGGGGCAGGGTGAAAAACTGTTTTTT,CSARRGQGEKLFF
-,TRBV4-1,few,TRBJ2-3,TGCGCCAGCAGCCAAGATCCGTACGGGGGCCGCAGCACAGATACGCAGTATTTT,CASSQDPYGGRSTDTQYF
TRBD2,TRBV5-1,-,TRBJ2-3,TGCGCCAGCAGCCCACTCACTAGCGGGGGTCCGGATACGCAGTATTTT,CASSPLTSGGPDTQYF
-,TRBV12-3/TRBV12-4,-,TRBJ1-1,TGTGCCAGCAGTTTGGACTTCACTGAAGCTTTCTTT,CASSLDFTEAFF
-,TRBV5-1,-,TRBJ1-6,TGCGCCAGCAGCCCCGGGGTCGTGGGAAATAATTCACCCCTCCACTTT,CASSPGVVGNNSPLHF
-,TRBV27,-,TRBJ2-6,TGTGCCAGCAGAAGCGGACAGCCTGGGGCCAACGTCCTGACTTTC,CASRSGQPGANVLTF
TRBD2,TRBV7-3,-,TRBJ2-1,TGTGCCAGCAGCCCAATCCCTGGGGGGGACAATGAGCAGTTCTTC,CASSPIPGGDNEQFF
-,TRBV5-1,-,TRBJ1-1,TGCGCCAGCAGCTTGGAGGGTCTTCCGAACACTGAAGCTTTCTTT,CASSLEGLPNTEAFF
-,TRBV12-3/TRBV12-4,-,TRBJ1-1,TGTGCCAGCGGAACGAGCGGGGGGTGGGACACTGAAGCTTTCTTT,CASGTSGGWDTEAFF
-,TRBV11-2,-,TRBJ1-1,TGTGCCAGCAGCTTAAGGCGACGCGTGGGGACTGAAGCTTTCTTT,CASSLRRRVGTEAFF
TRBD1,TRBV6-5,few,TRBJ1-2,TGTGCCAGCAGTCGACGCCTTCTTCGGGACAGGGAGACCTATGGCTACACCTTC,CASSRRLLRDRETYGYTF